This T cell receptor (beta chain) was identified during a study of blood T cell repertoires in COVID-19. Overall study context: Material from acute and convalescent COVID-19 was sourced from the United States, Italy and Spain.

Germline V gene sequence: CDR1 GTSNPN, CDR2 SVGIG (reference sequence). The CDR3 covers 14 residues. The trim removed 2 bases at V and 5 bases at J, leaving 6 bases unmatched. Here immunoSEQ multiplex PCR was the method, and the copy in TCRdb shows in-frame clones only, minus some. The table has about 81,000 clones, 85% to 90% seen once. The receptor was derived from a woman older than 75 with acute or convalescent COVID-19. The sample consisted of peripheral blood. V and J are TRBV30 and TRBJ1-2; 9 nucleotides line up with TRBD1. This CDR3 reads CAWSNLGTGYGYTF. The CDR3 bases are TGTGCCTGGAGTAACCTAGGGACAGGGTATGGCTACACCTTC.